This TCR beta chain was captured by sequencing in a study of OX40 agonist ivuxolimab in advanced cancers. Study context: At 82.7% male, the cohort had a mean age of about 55 years, ranging from about 23 to 80.

Germline loops: CDR1 LGHNA, CDR2 YSLEER. The CDR3 contains 13 residues. Deletions cut 3 bases from V and 7 bases from J, with 9 bases between. Sequencing was performed with immunoSEQ multiplex PCR; in TCRdb, only in-frame clones are kept and a portion is missing. The sample lists tens of thousands of clones, over 75% occurring once. The V gene is TRBV4-3, the J gene TRBJ2-2, with D possibly being TRBD1 (5 bases). This specimen consisted of CD4+ or CD8+ T cells sorted from blood, obtained in a trial of the OX40 agonist ivuxolimab. The source of this sequence is an adult with an advanced solid tumor such as melanoma, head and neck, liver or kidney cancer. In DNA, the CDR3 is TGCGCCAGCAGCCACGAACAGGTCGGGGAGCTGTTTTTT. Protein: CASSHEQVGELFF.